These 25 T cell receptor beta chains were all obtained from the same sample, sequenced in a study of T cells in Graves' hyperthyroidism and ophthalmopathy. Using RNA transcripts as the source, TCR beta CDR3 regions were amplified. TCR CDR3 regions were first amplified by RT-PCR with HTBI primers. TCRdb called the multiplex PCR reads again in MiXCR, with one record for every CDR3 protein. The data show over 200,000 distinct CDR3 sequences, approximately 15% seen once. Sequencing was performed on blood. These receptor sequences come from a woman between 40 and 50 years old with Graves' hyperthyroidism that later progressed to Graves' ophthalmopathy.

A word on this clonotype: A read error may explain this, as a much larger clone is one base away. Because the CDR3 is missing its conserved closing phenylalanine or tryptophan, this is likely a read error. The chain carries TRBV10-2 and TRBJ2-7; possibly TRBD1 for D (5 bases). CDR1 and CDR2 from the germline V gene are WSHSY and SAAADI. The CDR3 has 13 amino acids. V dropped 6 bases and J dropped 4 bases, with 13 bases sitting between them. CDR3 sequence (DNA): TGCGCCAGCAGGGGGCTAGGGGCGTACGAGCAGTACCTC. Translated: CASRGLGAYEQYL.

This clonotype occurred many times. V and J are TRBV7-6 and TRBJ2-7; D is uncertain. The CDR3 is made up of 13 amino acids. CDR1 and CDR2 from the germline V gene are SGHVS and FNYEAQ. V gave up 5 bases and J gave up 0 bases, with 8 bases separating them. As DNA, the CDR3 is TGTGCCAGCAGCAGGGATACCTCCTACGAGCAGTACTTC. Its translation: CASSRDTSYEQYF.

This clonotype was observed at least ten times. The gene calls are TRBV7-2 and TRBJ1-4; the D gene is possibly TRBD1 (6 bases). Trimming stripped 4 bases from V and 8 bases from J, with 17 bases between. The CDR3 length is 15 residues. Germline CDR1 and CDR2: SGHTA and FQGNSA. The CDR3 DNA reads as TGTGCCAGCAGCTCCCAGACAGGTTCAGTCGAAAAACTGTTTTTT. It codes for CASSSQTGSVEKLFF.

In the case of this clonotype: Possible read error: a much larger clone is one base away. The CDR3 nucleotides are TGTGCTAGTAGTTTTCCCGGACAGGGCCACTACGAGCAGTACTTC. It codes for CASSFPGQGHYEQYF. The rearrangement links TRBV12-5 to TRBJ2-7; 8 bases are a match to TRBD1. Looked up from germline, CDR1 is LGHNT and CDR2 is FRNRAP. The CDR3 sequence is 15 residues long. The full variable domain, its missing parts supplied by reference TRBV12-5 and TRBJ2-7, is DARVTQTPRHKVTEMGQEVTMRCQPILGHNTVFWYRQTMMQGLELLAYFRNRAPLDDSGMPKDRFSAEMPDATLATLKIQPSEPRDSAVYFCASSFPGQGHYEQYFGPGTRLTVT.

The rearrangement uses TRBV5-1 and TRBJ2-1; D is tentatively TRBD1 or TRBD2 (5 bases each). The germline CDR1 and CDR2 sequences are SGHRS and YFSETQ. The CDR3 has 15 amino acids. The ends were cut back, 4 bases at V and 0 bases at J, with 11 bases in the middle. CDR3 region: CASSQGPFSYNEQFF. CDR3 sequence (DNA): TGCGCCAGCAGCCAGGGACCTTTCTCCTACAATGAGCAGTTCTTC. Complete variable domain (other parts from reference TRBV5-1 and TRBJ2-1): KAGVTQTPRYLIKTRGQQVTLSCSPISGHRSVSWYQQTPGQGLQFLFEYFSETQRNKGNFPGRFSGRQFSNSRSEMNVSTLELGDSALYLCASSQGPFSYNEQFFGPGTRLTVL.

This clonotype appeared a few times. The gene calls are TRBV6-6 and TRBJ1-2, with a possible D match to TRBD1 (6 bases). The CDR3 length is 16 residues. Germline CDR1 MNHNY, CDR2 SVGAGI (reference sequence). With 0 bases removed from V and 3 bases from J, the gap between germline ends came to 14 bases. The CDR3 bases are TGTGCCAGCAGTTACTCGAATCTGGGGGCATACTATGGCTACACCTTC. Its protein is CASSYSNLGAYYGYTF.

This clonotype was seen ten or more times. The genes are TRBV20-1 and TRBJ2-3; D possibly corresponds to TRBD2 (6 bases). The germline V gene encodes CDR1 DFQATT and CDR2 SNEGSKA (reference sequence). V lost 1 base and J 4 bases, leaving 21 bases between the germline ends. This CDR3 region has 17 residues. The CDR3 here is CSARGRWGTPEADTQYF. The CDR3 nucleotides are TGCAGTGCTAGAGGACGGTGGGGGACTCCCGAGGCAGATACGCAGTATTTT.

J is TRBJ2-1 and V is TRBV27, with D perhaps matching TRBD2 (7 bases). V was pared by 1 base and J by 10 bases, with 14 bases between. Germline V CDR1 and CDR2: MNHEY, SMNVEV (reference sequence). This CDR3 has 14 residues. CDR3 in amino acids: CASSLWGGAGEQFF. CDR3 nucleotides: TGTGCCAGCAGTTTATGGGGGGGGGCCGGCGAGCAGTTCTTC.

This clonotype has a count of ten or more. This chain connects TRBV20-1 to TRBJ2-5; D is unresolved. V was clipped by 0 bases and J by 5 bases, with 13 bases between them. This CDR3 is 14 amino acids long. Germline CDR1 reads DFQATT; CDR2 reads SNEGSKA (reference sequence). The CDR3 DNA sequence: TGCAGTGCTAGAGATGGGGAATCCACGGAGACCCAGTACTTC. Amino acid sequence: CSARDGESTETQYF.

CDR3 protein: CASSLGEGGFGYTF. Written as DNA, the CDR3 is TGTGCCAGCAGCTTAGGGGAAGGTGGCTTTGGCTACACCTTC. The V call is TRBV7-8, the J call TRBJ1-2; D unresolved. CDR1 is SGHVS and CDR2 is FQNEAQ in the germline V gene. The CDR3 has 14 amino acids. V dropped 1 base and J dropped 7 bases, with 13 bases sitting between them. Drawing the rest from reference TRBV7-8 and TRBJ1-2, the complete variable domain is GAGVSQSPRYKVAKRGQDVALRCDPISGHVSLFWYQQALGQGPEFLTYFQNEAQLDKSGLPSDRFFAERPEGSVSTLKIQRTQQEDSAVYLCASSLGEGGFGYTFGSGTRLTVV.

This clonotype showed up many times. The V gene is TRBV6-1, the J gene TRBJ2-7; D possibly corresponds to TRBD1 (6 bases). The CDR3 length is 14 residues. CDR1 is MNHNS and CDR2 is SASEGT in the germline V gene. With 6 bases removed from V and 5 bases from J, the gap between germline ends came to 17 bases. The CDR3 sequence is CASREQGRGDEQYF. CDR3 DNA: TGTGCCAGCAGGGAACAGGGTAGGGGAGACGAGCAGTACTTC.

Only a few counts were recorded for this clonotype. This chain links TRBV6-1 with TRBJ1-4; D might be TRBD1 (6 bases). Germline values: CDR1 MNHNS, CDR2 SASEGT. CDR3 size: 14 residues. V was pared by 6 bases and J by 4 bases, with 12 bases between. The CDR3 DNA sequence: TGTGCCAGCAGCCAGGGGCATTATAATGAAAAACTGTTTTTT. Translated: CASSQGHYNEKLFF.

This clonotype was observed many times. The CDR3 ends on some other residue instead of the conserved phenylalanine or tryptophan, so this is likely a read error. V and J are TRBV10-3 and TRBJ2-7; D may correspond to TRBD1 or TRBD2 (5 bases each). The CDR3 loop spans 18 amino acids. The germline gives CDR1 ENHRY, CDR2 SYGVKD. Trimming took 5 bases from V and 6 from J, leaving 29 bases between them. The CDR3 DNA follows: TGTGCCATCAGTCGTGAACCACTCCCGGGACCCTTTTTAGCCGAGCAGTACCTC. Protein: CAISREPLPGPFLAEQYL.

This clonotype was seen only a few times. This chain connects TRBV7-8 to TRBJ2-5; maybe TRBD1 (5 bases). The CDR3 runs 14 residues. Germline V gene sequence: CDR1 SGHVS, CDR2 FQNEAQ. V lost 6 bases and J lost 2, with 13 bases in between. Here the CDR3 reads CASSHRTVQETQYF. CDR3 in DNA: TGTGCCAGCAGTCACAGGACGGTTCAAGAGACCCAGTACTTC.

J is TRBJ2-5 and V is TRBV9; D is tentatively TRBD1 or TRBD2 (6 bases each). The CDR3 sequence is 12 residues long. Trimming cost V 3 bases and J 9 bases, with 12 bases left between them. Germline CDR1 SGDLS, CDR2 YYNGEE. The CDR3 here is CASSGGAGSQYF. In DNA form, the CDR3 reads TGTGCCAGCAGCGGGGGGGCGGGGTCCCAGTACTTC.

This clonotype showed up many times. The CDR3 loop reads CASSLIWTGRRACGEQYF. CDR3 DNA: TGTGCCAGCAGCTTAATCTGGACAGGGAGGAGGGCATGCGGAGAGCAGTACTTC. The chain has TRBV3-1 and TRBJ2-7, with 8 bases aligning to TRBD1. Germline V gene data show CDR1 as LGHDT and CDR2 as YNNKEL (reference sequence). The CDR3 loop spans 18 amino acids. The ends lost 5 bases at V and 7 bases at J; junction bases unmatched: 22.

At least ten counts were recorded for this clonotype. This rearrangement joins TRBV5-5 to TRBJ2-7; the match to TRBD2 covers 8 bases. The CDR3 runs to 16 residues. The germline CDR1 and CDR2 sequences are SGHKS and YYEKEE (reference sequence). V gave up 3 bases and J gave up 0 bases; unmatched junction bases: 8. As DNA, the CDR3 is TGTGCCAGCAGCTATCAAGCGGGAGTTAGCTCCTACGAGCAGTACTTC. It is translated as CASSYQAGVSSYEQYF.

This clonotype has just a few counts. The chain combines TRBV10-1 with TRBJ2-3, with D tentatively TRBD1 or TRBD2 (5 bases each). Germline V gene data show CDR1 as WNHNN and CDR2 as SYGVQD (reference sequence). Trimming removed 6 bases from V and 0 bases from J, with 19 bases in between. This CDR3 contains 17 residues. CDR3 nucleotide sequence: TGCGCCAGCAGAGTAGCGACAAGGACAATGAGCACAGATACGCAGTATTTT. Translating gives CASRVATRTMSTDTQYF.

As to this clonotype: Just one base apart from a much larger clone, this may be a read error. Likely a read error: the CDR3 ends without its conserved phenylalanine or tryptophan. The CDR3 here is CSASSLAGGGADTQYS. The CDR3 bases are TGCAGTGCTAGTTCACTAGCGGGTGGAGGGGCAGATACGCAGTATTCT. V is TRBV20-1 and J is TRBJ2-3; 9 nucleotides align to TRBD2. Germline lookup yields CDR1 DFQATT and CDR2 SNEGSKA (reference sequence). J gave up 4 bases and V 3 bases, and 11 bases lay outside the gene matches. The CDR3 is 16 residues long.

This clonotype was recorded at least ten times. J is TRBJ1-2 and V is TRBV5-1; D gene uncertain. The CDR3 spans 14 residues. Germline V gene sequence: CDR1 SGHRS, CDR2 YFSETQ. With 0 bases removed from V and 2 bases from J, the gap between germline ends came to 8 bases. In DNA, the CDR3 is TGCGCCAGCAGCTTGGGGCAGAAAAACTATGGCTACACCTTC. It encodes CASSLGQKNYGYTF.

This clonotype has a count of ten or more. The rearrangement uses TRBV28 and TRBJ2-1, with D possibly called TRBD1 or TRBD2 (5 bases each). From germline, CDR1 is MDHEN and CDR2 SYDVKM. The CDR3 is 19 residues long. V dropped 2 bases and J dropped 4 bases, with 24 bases sitting between them. The CDR3 loop reads CASSLDRQAGAGSYNEQFF. In DNA, the CDR3 is TGTGCCAGCAGTTTAGATCGGCAGGCTGGGGCAGGGAGTTACAATGAGCAGTTCTTC.

V and J are TRBV20-1 and TRBJ1-3; TRBD1 might be the D (5 bases). V lost 0 bases and J lost 2, with 8 bases in between. CDR3 length equals 14 residues. Germline-derived CDR1 and CDR2 are DFQATT and SNEGSKA (reference sequence). The CDR3 region has the DNA TGCAGTGCTAGAGATGCGGGGCCTGGAAACACCATATATTTT. Protein sequence: CSARDAGPGNTIYF.

The V and J genes are TRBV7-3 and TRBJ2-1; TRBD2 is a possible D gene (5 bases). The CDR3 is made up of 16 amino acids. V was clipped by 5 bases and J by 2 bases, with 16 bases between them. The germline V gene has CDR1 SGHTA and CDR2 FQGTGA. CDR3 DNA sequence: TGTGCCAGCAGCCCTAGCCCGACTCGCACCTACAATGAGCAGTTCTTC. It yields the protein CASSPSPTRTYNEQFF.

This clonotype came up many times. The J gene is TRBJ1-3, the V gene TRBV7-8, with D possibly being TRBD1 (5 bases). Germline values: CDR1 SGHVS, CDR2 FQNEAQ. The CDR3 spans 13 residues. The V and J ends lost 5 bases and 4 bases respectively, with 9 bases between them. CDR3 nucleotides: TGTGCCAGCAGCACAGACAGAGGAAACACCATATATTTT. It encodes CASSTDRGNTIYF.

This clonotype was observed many times. J is TRBJ2-7 and V is TRBV13; tentative D call: TRBD2 (5 bases). Deletions cut 5 bases from V and 3 bases from J, with 11 bases between. Germline CDR1 reads PRHDT; CDR2 reads FYEKMQ (reference sequence). This CDR3 comprises 13 residues. CDR3 loop: CASSPGNYYEQYF. DNA for the CDR3: TGTGCCAGCAGCCCCGGGAACTACTACGAGCAGTACTTC.